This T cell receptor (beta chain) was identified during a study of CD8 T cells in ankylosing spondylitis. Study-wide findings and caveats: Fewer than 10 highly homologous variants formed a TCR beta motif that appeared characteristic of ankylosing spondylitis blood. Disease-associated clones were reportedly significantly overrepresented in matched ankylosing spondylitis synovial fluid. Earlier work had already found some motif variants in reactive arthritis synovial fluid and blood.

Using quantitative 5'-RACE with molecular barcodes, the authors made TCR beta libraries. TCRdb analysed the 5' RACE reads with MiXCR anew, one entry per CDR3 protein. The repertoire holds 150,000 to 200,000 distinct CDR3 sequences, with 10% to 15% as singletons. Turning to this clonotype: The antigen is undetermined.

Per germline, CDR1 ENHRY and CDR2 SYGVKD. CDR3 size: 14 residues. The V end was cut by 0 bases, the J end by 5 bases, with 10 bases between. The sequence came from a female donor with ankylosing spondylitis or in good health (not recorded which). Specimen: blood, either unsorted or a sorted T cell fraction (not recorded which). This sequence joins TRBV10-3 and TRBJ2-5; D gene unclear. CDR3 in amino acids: CAISESVTLETQYF. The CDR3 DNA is TGTGCCATCAGTGAGTCGGTGACCCTCGAGACCCAGTACTTC.